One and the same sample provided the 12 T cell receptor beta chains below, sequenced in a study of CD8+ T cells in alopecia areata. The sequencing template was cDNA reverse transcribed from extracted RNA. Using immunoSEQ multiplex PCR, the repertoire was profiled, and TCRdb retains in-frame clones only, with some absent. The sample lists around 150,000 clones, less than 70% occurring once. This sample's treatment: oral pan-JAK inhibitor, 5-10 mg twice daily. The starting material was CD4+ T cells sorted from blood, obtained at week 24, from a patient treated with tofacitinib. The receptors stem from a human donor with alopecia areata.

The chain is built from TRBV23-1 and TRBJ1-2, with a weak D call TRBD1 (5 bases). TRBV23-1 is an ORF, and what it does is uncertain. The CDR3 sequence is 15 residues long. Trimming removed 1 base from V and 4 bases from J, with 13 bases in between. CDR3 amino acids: CASSQYPGCLYGYTF. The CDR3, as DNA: TGCGCCAGCAGTCAATATCCAGGGTGTCTCTATGGCTACACCTTC.

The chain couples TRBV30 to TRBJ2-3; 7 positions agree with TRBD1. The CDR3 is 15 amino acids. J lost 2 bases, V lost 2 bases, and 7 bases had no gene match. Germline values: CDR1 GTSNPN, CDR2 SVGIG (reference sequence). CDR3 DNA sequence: TGTGCCTGGAGTACCGGACAGGCGACCACAGATACGCAGTATTTT. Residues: CAWSTGQATTDTQYF.

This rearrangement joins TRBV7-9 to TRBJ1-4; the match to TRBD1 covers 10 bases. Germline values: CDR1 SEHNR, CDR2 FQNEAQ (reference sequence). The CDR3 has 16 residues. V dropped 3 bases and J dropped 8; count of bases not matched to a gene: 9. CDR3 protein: CASSFIDRGQGEKLFF. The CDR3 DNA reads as TGTGCCAGCAGCTTCATTGACAGGGGGCAGGGAGAAAAACTGTTTTTT.

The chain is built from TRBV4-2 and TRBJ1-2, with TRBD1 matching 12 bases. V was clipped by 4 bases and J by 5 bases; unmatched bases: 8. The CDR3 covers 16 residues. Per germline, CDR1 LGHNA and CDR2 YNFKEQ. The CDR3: CASSLSPGQGAYGYTF. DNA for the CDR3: TGTGCCAGCAGCCTTTCCCCGGGACAGGGGGCTTATGGCTACACCTTC.

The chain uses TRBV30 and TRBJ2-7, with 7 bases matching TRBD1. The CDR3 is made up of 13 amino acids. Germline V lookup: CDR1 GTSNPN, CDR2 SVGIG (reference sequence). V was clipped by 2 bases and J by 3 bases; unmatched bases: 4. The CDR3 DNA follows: TGTGCCTGGAGTCCAAACAGGGGCTACGAGCAGTACTTC. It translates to CAWSPNRGYEQYF.

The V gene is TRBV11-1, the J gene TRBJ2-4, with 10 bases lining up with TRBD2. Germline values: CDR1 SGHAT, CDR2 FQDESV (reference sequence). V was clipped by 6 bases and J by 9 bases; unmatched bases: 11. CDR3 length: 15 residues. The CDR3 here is CASSLAGALGAIQYF. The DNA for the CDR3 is TGTGCCAGCAGTCTAGCGGGGGCCCTGGGGGCCATTCAGTACTTC.

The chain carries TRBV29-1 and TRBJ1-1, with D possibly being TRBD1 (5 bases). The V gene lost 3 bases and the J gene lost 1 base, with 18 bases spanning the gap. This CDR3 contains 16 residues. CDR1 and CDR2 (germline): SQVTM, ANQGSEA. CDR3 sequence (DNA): TGCAGCGTTGAGGAGCGATGGACCACAGGGAACACTGAAGCTTTCTTT. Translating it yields CSVEERWTTGNTEAFF.

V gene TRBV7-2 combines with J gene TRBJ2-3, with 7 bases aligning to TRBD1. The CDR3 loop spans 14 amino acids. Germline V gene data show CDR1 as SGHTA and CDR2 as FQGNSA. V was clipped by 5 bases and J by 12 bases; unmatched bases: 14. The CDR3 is CASSGTGAGRIQYF. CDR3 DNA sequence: TGTGCCAGCAGCGGTACAGGGGCCGGTCGCATCCAGTATTTT. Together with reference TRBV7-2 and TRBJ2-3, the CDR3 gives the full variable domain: GAGVSQSPSNKVTEKGKDVELRCDPISGHTALYWYRQSLGQGLEFLIYFQGNSAPDKSGLPSDRFSAERTGGSVSTLTIQRTQQEDSAVYLCASSGTGAGRIQYFGPGTRLTVL.

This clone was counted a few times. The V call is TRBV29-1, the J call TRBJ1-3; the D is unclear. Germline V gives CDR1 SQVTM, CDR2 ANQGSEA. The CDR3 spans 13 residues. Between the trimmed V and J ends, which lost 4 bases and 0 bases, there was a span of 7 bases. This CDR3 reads CSVGSVSGNTIYF. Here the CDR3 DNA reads TGCAGCGTTGGATCAGTCTCTGGAAACACCATATATTTT.

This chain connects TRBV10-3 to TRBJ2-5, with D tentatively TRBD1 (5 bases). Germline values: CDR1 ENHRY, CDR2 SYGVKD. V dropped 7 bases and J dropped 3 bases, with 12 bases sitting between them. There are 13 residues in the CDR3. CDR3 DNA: TGTGCCATCAAAGACAGTTATGAAGAGACCCAGTACTTC. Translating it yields CAIKDSYEETQYF.

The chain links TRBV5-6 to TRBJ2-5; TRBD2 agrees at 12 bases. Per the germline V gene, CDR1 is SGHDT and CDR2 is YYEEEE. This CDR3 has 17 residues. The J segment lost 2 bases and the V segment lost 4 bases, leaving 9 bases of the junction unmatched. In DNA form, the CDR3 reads TGTGCCAGCAGCACCGGACTAGCGGGGTCCGGGCAAGAGACCCAGTACTTC. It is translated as CASSTGLAGSGQETQYF.

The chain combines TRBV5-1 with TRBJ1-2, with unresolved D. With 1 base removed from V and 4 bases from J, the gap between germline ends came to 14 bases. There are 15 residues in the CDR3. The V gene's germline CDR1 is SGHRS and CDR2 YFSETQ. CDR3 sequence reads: CASSLTPRQPYGYTF. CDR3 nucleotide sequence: TGCGCCAGCAGCTTGACCCCACGCCAGCCCTATGGCTACACCTTC.